This paragraph covers one T cell receptor (beta chain) sequence. The data originate from a study of blood T cell repertoires in COVID-19. Study-wide background: Spain, Italy and the United States supplied samples that represented acute and convalescent COVID-19.

Original data processing: Reference gene primer amplification yielded estimated nucleated cell counts. Using immunoSEQ multiplex PCR, the repertoire was profiled, and TCRdb retains in-frame clones only, with some absent. The V and J calls and the clone size are those of that table, but D and trimming were determined from the DNA. The sample holds around 210,000 clones; 85% to 90% are singletons and the top ten take 1.5%. Trimming left V 8 bases short and J 6 bases short, with 20 bases between. This CDR3 has 14 residues. CDR1 is MNHEY and CDR2 is SMNVEV in the germline V gene (reference sequence). The source is a man aged 18 to 35 with active or convalescent COVID-19. Sequenced input: peripheral blood. The rearrangement joins TRBV27 to TRBJ2-7; D possibly corresponds to TRBD1 (6 bases). The CDR3 here is CASRYGTGLGEQYF. In DNA, the CDR3 is TGTGCCAGCCGGTACGGAACAGGGCTTGGCGAGCAGTACTTC.